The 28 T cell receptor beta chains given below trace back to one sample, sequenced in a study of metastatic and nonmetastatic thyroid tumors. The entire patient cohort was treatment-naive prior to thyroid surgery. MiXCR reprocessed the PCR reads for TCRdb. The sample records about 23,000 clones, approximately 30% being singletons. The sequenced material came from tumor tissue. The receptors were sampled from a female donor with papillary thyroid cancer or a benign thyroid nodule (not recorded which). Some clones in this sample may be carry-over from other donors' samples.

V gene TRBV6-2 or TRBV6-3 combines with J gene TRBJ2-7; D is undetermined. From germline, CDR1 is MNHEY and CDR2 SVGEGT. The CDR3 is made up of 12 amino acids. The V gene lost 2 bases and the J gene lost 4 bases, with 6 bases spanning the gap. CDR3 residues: CASSYGVYEQYF. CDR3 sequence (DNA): TGTGCCAGCAGTTACGGGGTTTACGAGCAGTACTTC.

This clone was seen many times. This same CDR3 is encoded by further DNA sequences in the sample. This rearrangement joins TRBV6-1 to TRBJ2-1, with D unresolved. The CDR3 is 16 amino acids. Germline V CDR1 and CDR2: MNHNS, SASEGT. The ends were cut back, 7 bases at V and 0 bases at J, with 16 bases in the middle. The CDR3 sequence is CASILDPRSSYNEQFF. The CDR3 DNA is TGTGCCAGCATTCTTGATCCCCGTAGCTCCTACAATGAGCAGTTCTTC.

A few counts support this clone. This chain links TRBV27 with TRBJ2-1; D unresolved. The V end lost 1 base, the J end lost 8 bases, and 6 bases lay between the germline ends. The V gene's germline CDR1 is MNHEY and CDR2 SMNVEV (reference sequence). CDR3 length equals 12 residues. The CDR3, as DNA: TGTGCCAGCAGTTTATTTGGGGATGAGCAGTTCTTC. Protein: CASSLFGDEQFF.

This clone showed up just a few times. In nucleotides, the CDR3 is TGTGCCAGCAGGCCGTATCTAGCGGGGGGGCGTTATACGCAGTATTTT. It codes for CASRPYLAGGRYTQYF. The rearrangement uses TRBV6-1 and TRBJ2-3, with TRBD2 matching over 12 bases. Trimming cost V 6 bases and J 7 bases; bases outside gene matches: 11. The CDR3 covers 16 residues. CDR1 MNHNS and CDR2 SASEGT come from the germline V gene.

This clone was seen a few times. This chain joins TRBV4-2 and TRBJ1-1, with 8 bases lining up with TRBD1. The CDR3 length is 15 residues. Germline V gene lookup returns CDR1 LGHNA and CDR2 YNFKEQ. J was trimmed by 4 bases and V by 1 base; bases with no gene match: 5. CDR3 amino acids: CASSQGLTGGTEAFF. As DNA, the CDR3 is TGTGCCAGCAGCCAAGGGCTAACAGGGGGCACTGAAGCTTTCTTT.

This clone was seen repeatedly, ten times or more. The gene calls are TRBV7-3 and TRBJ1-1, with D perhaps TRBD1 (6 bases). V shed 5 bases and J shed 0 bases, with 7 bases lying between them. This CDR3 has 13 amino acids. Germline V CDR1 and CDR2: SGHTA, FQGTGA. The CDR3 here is CASSQGMNTEAFF. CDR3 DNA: TGTGCCAGCAGCCAGGGGATGAACACTGAAGCTTTCTTT. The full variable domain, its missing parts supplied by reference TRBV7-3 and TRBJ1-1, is GAGVSQTPSNKVTEKGKYVELRCDPISGHTALYWYRQSLGQGPEFLIYFQGTGAADDSGLPNDRFFAVRPEGSVSTLKIQRTERGDSAVYLCASSQGMNTEAFFGQGTRLTVV.

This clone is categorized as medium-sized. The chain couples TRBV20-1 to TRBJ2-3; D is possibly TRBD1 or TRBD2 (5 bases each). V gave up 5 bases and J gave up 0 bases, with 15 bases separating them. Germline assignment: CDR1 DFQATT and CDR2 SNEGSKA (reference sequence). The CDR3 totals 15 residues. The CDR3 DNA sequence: TGCAGTGCTGCGTCCATCCGGGACAGCACAGATACGCAGTATTTT. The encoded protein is CSAASIRDSTDTQYF.

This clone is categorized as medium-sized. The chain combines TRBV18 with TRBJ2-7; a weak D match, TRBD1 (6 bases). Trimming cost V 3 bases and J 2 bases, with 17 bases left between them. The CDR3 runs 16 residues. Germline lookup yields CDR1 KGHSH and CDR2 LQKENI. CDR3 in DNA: TGTGCCAGCTCACCTAGCAATACGGGACAAGCCTACGAGCAGTACTTC. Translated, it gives CASSPSNTGQAYEQYF.

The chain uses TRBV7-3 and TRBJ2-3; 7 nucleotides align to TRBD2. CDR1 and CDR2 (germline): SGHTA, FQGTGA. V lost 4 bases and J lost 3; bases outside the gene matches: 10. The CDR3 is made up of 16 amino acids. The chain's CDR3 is CASSSPDGRPTDTQYF. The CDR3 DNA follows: TGTGCCAGCAGCTCTCCGGACGGGAGGCCGACAGATACGCAGTATTTT. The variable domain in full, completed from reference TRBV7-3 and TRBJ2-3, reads GAGVSQTPSNKVTEKGKYVELRCDPISGHTALYWYRQSLGQGPEFLIYFQGTGAADDSGLPNDRFFAVRPEGSVSTLKIQRTERGDSAVYLCASSSPDGRPTDTQYFGPGTRLTVL.

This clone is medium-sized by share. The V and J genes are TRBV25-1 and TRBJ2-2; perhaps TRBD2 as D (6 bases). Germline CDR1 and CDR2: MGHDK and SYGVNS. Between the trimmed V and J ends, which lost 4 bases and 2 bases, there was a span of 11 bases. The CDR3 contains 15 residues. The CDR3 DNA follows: TGTGCCAGCAGTGTGTTGGAGGGTAACACCGGGGAGCTGTTTTTT. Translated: CASSVLEGNTGELFF.

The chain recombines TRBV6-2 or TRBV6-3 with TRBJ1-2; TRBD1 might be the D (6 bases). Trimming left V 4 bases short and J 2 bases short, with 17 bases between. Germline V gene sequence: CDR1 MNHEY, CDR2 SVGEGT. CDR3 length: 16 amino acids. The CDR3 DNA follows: TGTGCCAGCAGTTCCCCCCGAATTACAGGGAACTATGGCTACACCTTC. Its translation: CASSSPRITGNYGYTF.

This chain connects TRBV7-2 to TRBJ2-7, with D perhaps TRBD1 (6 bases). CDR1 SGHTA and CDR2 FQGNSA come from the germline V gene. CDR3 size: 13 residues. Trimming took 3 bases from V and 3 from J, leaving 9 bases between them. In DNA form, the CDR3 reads TGTGCCAGCAGCTTCGGGACATACTACGAGCAGTACTTC. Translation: CASSFGTYYEQYF.

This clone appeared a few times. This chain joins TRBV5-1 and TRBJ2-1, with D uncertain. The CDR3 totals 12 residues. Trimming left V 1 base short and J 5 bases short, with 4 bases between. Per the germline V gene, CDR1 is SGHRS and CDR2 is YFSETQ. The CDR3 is CASSLTDNEQFF. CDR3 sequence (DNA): TGCGCCAGCAGCTTGACAGACAATGAGCAGTTCTTC.

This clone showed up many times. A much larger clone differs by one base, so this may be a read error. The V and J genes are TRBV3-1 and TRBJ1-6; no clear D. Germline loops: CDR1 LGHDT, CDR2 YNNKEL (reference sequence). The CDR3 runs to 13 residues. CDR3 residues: CASSQGAHSPFHF. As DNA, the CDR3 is TGTGCCAGCAGCCAAGGAGCCCATTCACCCTTCCACTTT.

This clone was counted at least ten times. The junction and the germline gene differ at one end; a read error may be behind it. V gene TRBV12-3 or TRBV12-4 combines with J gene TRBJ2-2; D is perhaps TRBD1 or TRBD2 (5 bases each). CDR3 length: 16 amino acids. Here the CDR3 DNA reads TGTGCCAGCAGTTTATTCTCCGACAGAGAACACCGGGGAGCTGTTTTT. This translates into CASSLFSDREHRGAVF.

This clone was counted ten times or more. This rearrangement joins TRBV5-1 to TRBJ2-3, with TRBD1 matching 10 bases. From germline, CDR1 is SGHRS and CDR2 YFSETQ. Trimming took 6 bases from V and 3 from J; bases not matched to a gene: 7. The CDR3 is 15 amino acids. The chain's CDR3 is CASKSRTGGTDTQYF. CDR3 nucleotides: TGCGCCAGCAAATCACGGACAGGGGGAACAGATACGCAGTATTTT.

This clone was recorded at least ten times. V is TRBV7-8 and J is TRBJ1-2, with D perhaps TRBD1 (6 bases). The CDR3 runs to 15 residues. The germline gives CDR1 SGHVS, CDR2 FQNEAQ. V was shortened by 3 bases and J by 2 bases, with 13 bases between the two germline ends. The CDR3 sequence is CASSLGAGANYGYTF. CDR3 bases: TGTGCCAGCAGCTTGGGGGCGGGGGCCAACTATGGCTACACCTTC.

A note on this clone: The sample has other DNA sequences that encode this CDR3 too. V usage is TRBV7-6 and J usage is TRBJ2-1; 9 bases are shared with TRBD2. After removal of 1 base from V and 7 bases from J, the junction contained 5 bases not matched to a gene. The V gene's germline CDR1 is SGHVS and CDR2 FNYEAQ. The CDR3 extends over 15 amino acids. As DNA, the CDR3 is TGTGCCAGCAGCTTAGAGGCGGGAGGGAGGAATGAGCAGTTCTTC. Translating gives CASSLEAGGRNEQFF.

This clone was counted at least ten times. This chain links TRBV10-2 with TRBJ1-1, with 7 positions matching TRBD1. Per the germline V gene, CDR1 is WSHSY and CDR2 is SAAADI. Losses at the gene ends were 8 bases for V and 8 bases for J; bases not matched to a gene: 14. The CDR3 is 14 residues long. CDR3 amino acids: CASSWTGTKGEAFF. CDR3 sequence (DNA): TGCGCCAGCTCTTGGACAGGAACGAAGGGGGAAGCTTTCTTT.

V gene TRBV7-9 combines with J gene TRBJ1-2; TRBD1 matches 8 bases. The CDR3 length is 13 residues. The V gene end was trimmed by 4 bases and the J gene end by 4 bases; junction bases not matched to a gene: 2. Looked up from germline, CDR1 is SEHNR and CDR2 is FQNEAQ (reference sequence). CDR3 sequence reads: CASSSGGGYGYTF. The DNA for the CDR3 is TGTGCCAGCAGCTCAGGGGGCGGCTATGGCTACACCTTC. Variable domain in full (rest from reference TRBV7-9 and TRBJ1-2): DTGVSQNPRHKITKRGQNVTFRCDPISEHNRLYWYRQTLGQGPEFLTYFQNEAQLEKSRLLSDRFSAERPKGSFSTLEIQRTEQGDSAMYLCASSSGGGYGYTFGSGTRLTVV.

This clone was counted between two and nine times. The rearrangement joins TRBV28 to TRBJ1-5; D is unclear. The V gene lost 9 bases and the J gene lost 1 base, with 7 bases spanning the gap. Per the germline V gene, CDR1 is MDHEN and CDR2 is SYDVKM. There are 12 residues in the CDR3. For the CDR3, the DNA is TGTGCCAGTGTTCAAAGCAATCAGCCCCAGCATTTT. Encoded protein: CASVQSNQPQHF.

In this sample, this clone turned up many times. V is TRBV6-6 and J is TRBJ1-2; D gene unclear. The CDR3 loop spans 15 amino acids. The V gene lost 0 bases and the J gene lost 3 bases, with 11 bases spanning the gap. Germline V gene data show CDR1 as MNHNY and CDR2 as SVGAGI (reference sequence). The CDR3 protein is CASSYSVAPDYGYTF. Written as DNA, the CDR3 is TGTGCCAGCAGTTACTCGGTCGCGCCAGACTATGGCTACACCTTC.

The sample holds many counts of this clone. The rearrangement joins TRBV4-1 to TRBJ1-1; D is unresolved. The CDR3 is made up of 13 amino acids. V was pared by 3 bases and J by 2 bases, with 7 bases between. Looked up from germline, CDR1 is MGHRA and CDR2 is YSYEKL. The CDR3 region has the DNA TGCGCCAGCAGCCACCCCTTAAACACTGAAGCTTTCTTT. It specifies CASSHPLNTEAFF.

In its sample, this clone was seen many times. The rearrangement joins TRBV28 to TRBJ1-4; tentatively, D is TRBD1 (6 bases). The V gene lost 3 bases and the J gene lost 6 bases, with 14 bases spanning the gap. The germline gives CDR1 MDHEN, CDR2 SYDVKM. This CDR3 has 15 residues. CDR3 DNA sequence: TGTGCCAGCAGTTTCGGGGGGCGCAGAGATGAAAAACTGTTTTTT. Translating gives CASSFGGRRDEKLFF.

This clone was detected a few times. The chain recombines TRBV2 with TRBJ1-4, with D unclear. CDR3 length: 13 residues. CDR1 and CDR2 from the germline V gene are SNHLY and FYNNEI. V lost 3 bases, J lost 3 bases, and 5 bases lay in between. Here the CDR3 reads CASSESPNEKLFF. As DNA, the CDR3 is TGTGCCAGCAGTGAGAGTCCTAATGAAAAACTGTTTTTT.

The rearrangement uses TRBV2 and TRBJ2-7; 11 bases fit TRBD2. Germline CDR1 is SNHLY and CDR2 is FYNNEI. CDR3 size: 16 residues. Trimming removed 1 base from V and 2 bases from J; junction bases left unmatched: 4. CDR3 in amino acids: CASSEGASGGPYEQYF. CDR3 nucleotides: TGTGCCAGCAGTGAAGGGGCTAGCGGGGGGCCCTACGAGCAGTACTTC. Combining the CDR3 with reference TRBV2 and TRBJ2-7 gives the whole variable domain EPEVTQTPSHQVTQMGQEVILRCVPISNHLYFYWYRQILGQKVEFLVSFYNNEISEKSEIFDDQFSVERPDGSNFTLKIRSTKLEDSAMYFCASSEGASGGPYEQYFGPGTRLTVT.

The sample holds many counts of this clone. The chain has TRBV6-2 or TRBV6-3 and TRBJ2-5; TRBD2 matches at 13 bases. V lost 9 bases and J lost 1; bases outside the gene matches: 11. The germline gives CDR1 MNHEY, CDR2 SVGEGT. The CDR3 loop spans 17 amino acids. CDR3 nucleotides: TGTGCCAGTCTGCTTGGGACTAGCGGGGCTTTCCAAGAGACCCAGTACTTC. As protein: CASLLGTSGAFQETQYF.

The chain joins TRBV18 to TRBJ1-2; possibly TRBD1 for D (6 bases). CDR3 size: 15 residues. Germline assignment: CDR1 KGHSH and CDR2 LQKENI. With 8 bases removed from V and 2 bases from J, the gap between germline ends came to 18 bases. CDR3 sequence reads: CASTHGPGENYGYTF. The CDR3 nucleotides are TGTGCCAGCACTCACGGGCCAGGGGAGAACTATGGCTACACCTTC.